This passage covers 20 T cell receptor beta chains from one sample sequenced in a study of T-cell reconstitution after alpha-beta-depleted transplantation in children. Unique molecular identifiers were incorporated when the TCRbeta library was constructed. Each CDR3 protein gets one entry after TCRdb re-called the PCR reads with MiXCR. Counted here are 530,000 or so distinct CDR3 sequences, 20% to 30% occurring once; the ten biggest clones make up around 36%. The sequences come from PBMCs, collected before TCRalphabeta/CD19-depleted stem cell transplant. The receptors come from a boy in the first two years of life with Wiskott-Aldrich syndrome, due to receive a stem cell transplant.

This clonotype has just a few counts. The chain carries TRBV5-1 and TRBJ1-2; 10 bases are a match to TRBD1. J gave up 4 bases and V 4 bases, and 4 bases lay outside the gene matches. This CDR3 contains 14 residues. Germline V gene sequence: CDR1 SGHRS, CDR2 YFSETQ. The CDR3 DNA reads TGCGCCAGCAGCAAGGGGACAGGGGCCTATGGCTACACCTTC. Residues: CASSKGTGAYGYTF.

The V gene is TRBV11-3, the J gene TRBJ2-3; 9 bases are shared with TRBD2. The V gene end was trimmed by 5 bases and the J gene end by 4 bases; junction bases not matched to a gene: 10. This CDR3 has 16 residues. Germline CDR1 is SGHNT and CDR2 is YENEEA. As DNA, the CDR3 is TGTGCCAGCAGCGGTGGTAGCGGGAGCTCATCAGATACGCAGTATTTT. The encoded protein is CASSGGSGSSSDTQYF.

The rearrangement links TRBV20-1 to TRBJ2-5; D is perhaps TRBD2 (6 bases). The CDR3 contains 14 residues. In germline, CDR1 is DFQATT, CDR2 SNEGSKA (reference sequence). V was pared by 4 bases and J by 2 bases, with 14 bases between. The CDR3 DNA reads as TGCAGTGCTACCTCCGGGACTGCTCAAGAGACCCAGTACTTC. It yields the protein CSATSGTAQETQYF.

A note on this clonotype: A junction boundary mismatches the germline segment, possibly from a read error. This chain connects TRBV7-6 to TRBJ2-2; TRBD1 matches at 7 bases. CDR1 is SGHVS, CDR2 FNYEAQ, per germline. The CDR3 runs 17 residues. The CDR3: CASSLTTGSGSTGELFF. The CDR3 nucleotides read TGTGCCAGCAGCTTAACGACAGGGTCGGGAAGCACCGGTGAGCTGTTTTTT.

This clonotype was observed a single time. This chain connects TRBV5-1 to TRBJ2-3, with 10 nucleotides matching TRBD2. Germline loops: CDR1 SGHRS, CDR2 YFSETQ. The length of the CDR3 is 16 residues. J was trimmed by 6 bases and V by 0 bases; bases with no gene match: 7. CDR3 nucleotide sequence: TGCGCCAGCAGCTTGGTAGCGGGAGGTATAGCGGATACGCAGTATTTT. It encodes CASSLVAGGIADTQYF. The full variable domain, rest sourced from reference TRBV5-1 and TRBJ2-3, is KAGVTQTPRYLIKTRGQQVTLSCSPISGHRSVSWYQQTPGQGLQFLFEYFSETQRNKGNFPGRFSGRQFSNSRSEMNVSTLELGDSALYLCASSLVAGGIADTQYFGPGTRLTVL.

The genes are TRBV5-8 and TRBJ1-4, with D maybe TRBD1 (6 bases). V was pared by 4 bases and J by 8 bases, with 18 bases between. Germline-derived CDR1 and CDR2 are SGHTS and YDEGEE. This CDR3 contains 15 residues. The CDR3 DNA reads TGTGCCAGCAGCGGTATTTGGGGGCTTTTGGAAAAACTGTTTTTT. As protein: CASSGIWGLLEKLFF.

This rearrangement joins TRBV12-3 or TRBV12-4 to TRBJ2-3; TRBD2 aligns across 7 bases. V lost 2 bases, J lost 5 bases, and 13 bases stayed unmatched. The CDR3 is 17 residues long. The CDR3, as DNA: TGTGCCAGCAGTTTATCGCTCGGGGAGGGCTCAGGAGATACGCAGTATTTT. Encoded protein: CASSLSLGEGSGDTQYF.

Only a few counts were recorded for this clonotype. The rearrangement uses TRBV10-3 and TRBJ2-1; D possibly matches TRBD1 or TRBD2 (5 bases each). The germline CDR1 and CDR2 sequences are ENHRY and SYGVKD. This CDR3 contains 14 residues. The V and J ends lost 7 bases and 3 bases respectively, with 13 bases between them. This CDR3 is CAIKQAEGYNEQFF. As DNA, the CDR3 is TGTGCCATCAAACAGGCCGAGGGCTACAATGAGCAGTTCTTC.

This clonotype was recorded a few times. CDR3 sequence reads: CASRTGRTNTGELFF. The CDR3 DNA reads TGTGCCAGCAGGACCGGACGGACGAACACCGGGGAGCTGTTTTTT. The chain recombines TRBV6-1 with TRBJ2-2, with D unclear. Germline CDR1 MNHNS, CDR2 SASEGT. V was clipped by 6 bases and J by 0 bases, with 11 bases between them. The CDR3 covers 15 residues.

This clonotype was seen more than once but under ten times. The CDR3 sequence: CASSYWGYNEQFF. The CDR3 DNA is TGTGCCAGCAGTTACTGGGGATACAATGAGCAGTTCTTC. This sequence joins TRBV6-2 or TRBV6-3 and TRBJ2-1, with D hard to call. Trimming shortened V by 1 base and J by 4 bases, and 5 bases separated the two germline ends. This CDR3 contains 13 residues. Germline V lookup: CDR1 MNHEY, CDR2 SVGEGT.

This clonotype is a singleton in its sample. CDR3 in amino acids: CASSLDSYTEAFF. CDR3 bases: TGCGCCAGCAGCTTGGACAGCTACACTGAAGCTTTCTTT. V usage is TRBV5-1 and J usage is TRBJ1-1, with D uncertain. Germline CDR1 reads SGHRS; CDR2 reads YFSETQ. V shed 0 bases and J shed 3 bases, with 6 bases lying between them. This CDR3 has 13 residues.

The chain links TRBV21-1 to TRBJ2-6. TRBV21-1 is a known pseudogene. CDR3 length: 15 residues. CDR3 loop: CASSNKNSGANVLTF. CDR3 sequence (DNA): TGTGCCAGCAGCAACAAAAACTCTGGGGCCAACGTCCTGACTTTC.

The chain uses TRBV21-1 and TRBJ2-1; the D call in the table, TRBD2, was not verified against the DNA. TRBV21-1 is a pseudogene locus. The CDR3 length is 17 residues. CDR3 protein: CASSIPSSGRSYNEQFF. The DNA for the CDR3 is TGTGCCAGCAGCATCCCGTCTAGCGGGAGGTCCTACAATGAGCAGTTCTTC.

The V call is TRBV12-3 or TRBV12-4, the J call TRBJ2-2; TRBD2 agrees at 7 bases. The CDR3 is 15 amino acids. The V segment lost 0 bases and the J segment 7 bases; nucleotides outside the gene matches: 5. CDR3 loop: CASSLAGRAHGELFF. CDR3 nucleotide sequence: TGTGCCAGCAGTTTAGCGGGGAGGGCTCACGGGGAGCTGTTTTTT.

The V gene is TRBV12-3 or TRBV12-4, the J gene TRBJ1-1; tentative D call: TRBD1 (5 bases). The CDR3 consists of 15 residues. V gave up 1 base and J gave up 3 bases, with 12 bases separating them. CDR3: CASSLVAGTDTEAFF. The DNA for the CDR3 is TGTGCCAGCAGTTTAGTGGCAGGGACCGACACTGAAGCTTTCTTT.

CDR3 region: CASSFRGGRDETQYF. In nucleotides, the CDR3 is TGCGCCAGCAGCTTCCGTGGCGGGAGGGATGAGACCCAGTACTTC. The chain uses TRBV5-1 and TRBJ2-5, with TRBD2 matching over 9 bases. CDR1 is SGHRS, CDR2 YFSETQ, per germline. The V and J ends lost 2 bases and 5 bases, in that order; junction bases with no gene match: 7. CDR3 length: 15 residues.

This clonotype was observed a handful of times. The junction does not match germline at one end; this may be a read error. The chain recombines TRBV29-1 with TRBJ2-3; D might be TRBD2 (6 bases). Germline V lookup: CDR1 SQVTM, CDR2 ANQGSEA. The CDR3 is 14 residues long. The CDR3 sequence: CSVEGGRLTDTQYF. The CDR3 coding sequence is TGCAGCGTCGAAGGAGGGCGTCTCACAGATACGCAGTATTTT.

The sample holds a few counts of this clonotype. The chain links TRBV5-5 to TRBJ2-1; 7 positions agree with TRBD1. Losses at the gene ends were 1 base for V and 6 bases for J; bases not matched to a gene: 4. CDR3 length: 14 amino acids. CDR1 is SGHKS and CDR2 is YYEKEE in the germline V gene (reference sequence). CDR3 nucleotide sequence: TGTGCCAGCAGCTTGCGGACAGGATCCAATGAGCAGTTCTTC. Translated: CASSLRTGSNEQFF.

This clonotype was found a few times. The chain joins TRBV5-1 to TRBJ2-1; a weak D match, TRBD1 (5 bases). The CDR3 sequence is 15 residues long. Germline CDR1 SGHRS, CDR2 YFSETQ. V lost 4 bases and J lost 4, with 15 bases in between. The DNA for the CDR3 is TGCGCCAGCAGCCCCCCGTGGGGCGGATACAATGAGCAGTTCTTC. Protein sequence: CASSPPWGGYNEQFF.

In this sample, this clonotype turned up a few times. The chain carries TRBV10-3 and TRBJ2-2; the D is unclear. Germline values: CDR1 ENHRY, CDR2 SYGVKD. Deletions cut 4 bases from V and 4 bases from J, with 10 bases between. The CDR3 covers 14 residues. The CDR3 coding sequence is TGTGCCATCAGTGTGCTAAAAGGCACCGGGGAGCTGTTTTTT. It encodes CAISVLKGTGELFF.